Listed below are T cell receptor beta chains from one sample, sequenced in a study of blood T cell repertoires in COVID-19. The table came from immunoSEQ multiplex PCR; TCRdb's copy has only in-frame clones and leaves some out. The sample shows fewer than 400,000 clones, about 87% of them seen only once. The specimen sequenced was PBMCs or T cells enriched from blood (not recorded which). All receptors come from a man younger than 40 who had recovered from COVID-19. Both conserved end residues are part of each CDR3.

CDR3 protein,V gene,J gene
CASSSHRGSNSPLHF,TRBV28,TRBJ1-6
CASSPPGLYGYTF,TRBV3-1/TRBV3-2,TRBJ1-2
CASSFTGMYSNQPQHF,TRBV28,TRBJ1-5
CASSYSAGAGNNEQFF,TRBV6-5,TRBJ2-1
CASGLGQVGEKLFF,TRBV27,TRBJ1-4
CASKQGNNSPLHF,TRBV28,TRBJ1-6
CASSRQGPNTIYF,TRBV5-6,TRBJ1-3
CATSQQGVRQPQHF,TRBV24-1,TRBJ1-5
CASSPGQVYMAFF,TRBV7-9,TRBJ1-1
CASSPPDREDGYTF,TRBV7-9,TRBJ1-2
CASSPRGGVTGELFF,TRBV11-3,TRBJ2-2
CASSSKRGGSYNEQFF,TRBV14,TRBJ2-1
CASNRDRSTDTQYF,TRBV6-5,TRBJ2-3
CSSGGLAAWNEQFF,TRBV29-1,TRBJ2-1
CASSQETGGWETQYF,TRBV5-1,TRBJ2-5
CASRTGTSGYNEQFF,TRBV28,TRBJ2-1